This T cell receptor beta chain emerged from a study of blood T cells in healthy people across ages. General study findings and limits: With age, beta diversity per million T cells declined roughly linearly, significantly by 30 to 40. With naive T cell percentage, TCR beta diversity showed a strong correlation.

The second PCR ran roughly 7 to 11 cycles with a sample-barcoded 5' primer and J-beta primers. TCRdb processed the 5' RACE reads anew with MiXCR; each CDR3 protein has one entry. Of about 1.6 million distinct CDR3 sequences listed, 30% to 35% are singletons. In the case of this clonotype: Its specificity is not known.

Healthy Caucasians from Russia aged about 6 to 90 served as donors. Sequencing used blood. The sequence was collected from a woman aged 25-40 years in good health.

The CDR3: CASSNRLAGISDTQYF. The CDR3 DNA follows: TGTGCCAGCAGCAACCGACTAGCGGGGATTTCAGATACGCAGTATTTT. J is TRBJ2-3 and V is TRBV11-2, with 11 bases that match TRBD2. CDR1 and CDR2 (germline): SGHAT, FQNNGV. J lost 4 bases, V lost 5 bases, and 8 bases had no gene match. The CDR3 contains 16 residues.